This TCR beta chain was obtained from a study of human T cells and chemical hapten exposure. About the research overall: Slight volume differences across pooled libraries mainly accounted for varying per-sample TCR yields.

TCRdb ran MiXCR on the RACE reads and lists one entry per CDR3 protein. The sample has about 260,000 distinct CDR3 sequences, about 9% seen once. CDR3 size: 15 residues. Germline V lookup: CDR1 LNHNV, CDR2 YYDKDF (reference sequence). Unmatched junction bases numbered 4, after V lost 0 bases and J lost 10 bases. This clonotype was seen a handful of times. Antigen unknown. Time point here: pre-sensitization, week 0. This sample's treatment: therapeutic diphenylcyclopropenone sensitization with weekly scalp DPC. General observations from the study: Significantly more large CDR3 similarity clusters arose among expanded TCRs than among controls.

The chain recombines TRBV15 with TRBJ2-1, with 12 nucleotides matching TRBD2. The origin of this receptor is a woman between 40 and 50 years old with alopecia areata. Some clones in this sample may be carry-over from other donors' samples. This specimen was whole blood, taken in connection with sensitization to the hapten diphenylcyclopropenone (DPC). The CDR3 sequence: CATSREGLAGVEQFF. In DNA form, the CDR3 reads TGTGCCACCAGCAGAGAGGGACTAGCGGGTGTAGAGCAGTTCTTC.